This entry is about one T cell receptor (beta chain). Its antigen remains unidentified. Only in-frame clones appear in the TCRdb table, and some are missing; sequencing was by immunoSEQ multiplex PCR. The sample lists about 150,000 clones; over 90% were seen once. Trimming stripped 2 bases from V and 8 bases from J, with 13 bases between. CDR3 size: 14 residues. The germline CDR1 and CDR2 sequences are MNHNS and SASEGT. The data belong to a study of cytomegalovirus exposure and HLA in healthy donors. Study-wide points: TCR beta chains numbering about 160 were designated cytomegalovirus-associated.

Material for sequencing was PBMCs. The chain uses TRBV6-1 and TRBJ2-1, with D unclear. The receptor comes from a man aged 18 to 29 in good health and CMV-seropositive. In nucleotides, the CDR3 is TGTGCCAGCAGTGAATCCCCGGCGGTCCATGAGCAGTTCTTC. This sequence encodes CASSESPAVHEQFF.